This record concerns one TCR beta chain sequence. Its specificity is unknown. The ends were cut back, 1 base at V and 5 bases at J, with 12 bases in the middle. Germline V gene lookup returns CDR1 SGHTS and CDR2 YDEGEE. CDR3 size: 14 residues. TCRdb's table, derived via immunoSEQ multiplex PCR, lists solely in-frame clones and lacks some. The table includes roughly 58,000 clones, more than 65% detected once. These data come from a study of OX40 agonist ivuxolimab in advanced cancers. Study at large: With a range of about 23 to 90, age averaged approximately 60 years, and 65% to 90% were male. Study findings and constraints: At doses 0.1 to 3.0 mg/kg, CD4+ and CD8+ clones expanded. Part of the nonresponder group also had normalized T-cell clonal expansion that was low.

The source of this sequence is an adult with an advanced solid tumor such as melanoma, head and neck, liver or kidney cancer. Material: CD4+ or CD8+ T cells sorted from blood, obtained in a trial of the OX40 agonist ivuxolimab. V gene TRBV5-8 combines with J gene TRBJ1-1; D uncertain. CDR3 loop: CASSLRITGTEAFF. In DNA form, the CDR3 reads TGTGCCAGCAGCTTGCGCATCACGGGAACTGAAGCTTTCTTT.